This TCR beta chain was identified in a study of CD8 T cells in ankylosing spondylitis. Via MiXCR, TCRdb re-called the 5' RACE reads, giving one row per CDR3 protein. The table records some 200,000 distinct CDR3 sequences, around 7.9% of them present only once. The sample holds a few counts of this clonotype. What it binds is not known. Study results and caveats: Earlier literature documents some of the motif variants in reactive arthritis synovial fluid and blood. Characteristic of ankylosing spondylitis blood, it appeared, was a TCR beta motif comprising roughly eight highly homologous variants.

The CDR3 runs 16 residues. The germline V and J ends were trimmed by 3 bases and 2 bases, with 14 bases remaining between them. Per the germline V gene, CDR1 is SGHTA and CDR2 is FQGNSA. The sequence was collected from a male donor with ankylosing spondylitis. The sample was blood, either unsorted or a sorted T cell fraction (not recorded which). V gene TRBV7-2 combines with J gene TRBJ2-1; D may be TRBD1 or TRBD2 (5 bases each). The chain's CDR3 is CASSFGPGPTYNEQFF. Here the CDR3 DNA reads TGTGCCAGCAGCTTCGGCCCGGGGCCCACCTACAATGAGCAGTTCTTC.